Below, 10 T cell receptor beta chains from the same sample are listed, as sequenced in a study of CD8 T cells in ankylosing spondylitis. Study results and limitations: Within ankylosing spondylitis blood, a TCR beta motif made up of under 10 highly homologous variants appeared to be characteristic.

Using its own MiXCR run on the 5' RACE reads, TCRdb lists one record per CDR3 protein. The data show roughly 90,000 distinct CDR3 sequences, about 9% seen once. Their recognized antigens are unknown. Material for sequencing was blood, either unsorted or a sorted T cell fraction (not recorded which). All receptors come from a male donor with ankylosing spondylitis.

This clonotype was observed a few times. The rearrangement uses TRBV27 and TRBJ1-1; perhaps TRBD1 as D (5 bases). Between the trimmed V and J ends, which lost 2 bases and 6 bases, there was a span of 13 bases. The V gene's germline CDR1 is MNHEY and CDR2 SMNVEV (reference sequence). The CDR3 extends over 14 amino acids. CDR3 residues: CASSLRDRRAEAFF. CDR3 in DNA: TGTGCCAGCAGTTTACGGGACCGAAGGGCTGAAGCTTTCTTT.

V and J are TRBV7-2 and TRBJ2-5; D is perhaps TRBD1 (5 bases). The germline gives CDR1 SGHTA, CDR2 FQGNSA. The CDR3 consists of 14 residues. V lost 5 bases and J 7 bases, leaving 17 bases between the germline ends. This CDR3 reads CASSPRTREGTQYF. As DNA, the CDR3 is TGTGCCAGCAGCCCGCGGACCAGGGAAGGGACCCAGTACTTC.

The chain is built from TRBV5-6 and TRBJ2-7; the D is unclear. From germline, CDR1 is SGHDT and CDR2 YYEEEE. Deletions cut 4 bases from V and 3 bases from J, with 11 bases between. This CDR3 has 13 amino acids. DNA for the CDR3: TGTGCCAGCAGCCAATCGGCCGACTACGAGCAGTACTTC. It is translated as CASSQSADYEQYF.

In this sample, this clonotype turned up many times. The chain carries TRBV7-9 and TRBJ2-5; 8 bases are shared with TRBD2. With V trimmed by 3 bases and J by 3 bases, 3 bases remained unmatched. This CDR3 has 14 residues. Germline loops: CDR1 SEHNR, CDR2 FQNEAQ (reference sequence). CDR3 sequence: CASSFTGREETQYF. In DNA form, the CDR3 reads TGTGCCAGCAGCTTTACCGGGAGGGAAGAGACCCAGTACTTC.

This clonotype was observed many times. This sequence joins TRBV6-5 and TRBJ2-1; TRBD2 matches 10 bases. CDR3 length: 13 residues. Germline CDR1 reads MNHEY; CDR2 reads SVGAGI. V shed 4 bases and J 7 bases; nucleotides not matched to a gene: 1. The CDR3 sequence is CASSSAGGNEQFF. Written as DNA, the CDR3 is TGTGCCAGCAGTTCAGCGGGAGGGAATGAGCAGTTCTTC.

This clonotype has more than one count but fewer than ten. CDR3 sequence: CASGLLAGEGDTQYF. In nucleotides, the CDR3 is TGCGCCAGCGGATTACTAGCGGGGGAGGGAGATACGCAGTATTTT. The genes are TRBV4-1 and TRBJ2-3; 11 bases agree with TRBD2. With V trimmed by 8 bases and J by 5 bases, 9 bases remained unmatched. The CDR3 loop spans 15 amino acids. CDR1 and CDR2 from the germline V gene are MGHRA and YSYEKL.

V gene TRBV4-1 combines with J gene TRBJ2-1; no definite D call. The V and J ends lost 1 base and 7 bases respectively, with 5 bases between them. The germline V gene encodes CDR1 MGHRA and CDR2 YSYEKL. This CDR3 has 12 residues. The CDR3 here is CASSQVGNEQFF. The CDR3 coding sequence is TGCGCCAGCAGCCAAGTTGGGAATGAGCAGTTCTTC.

The sample holds many counts of this clonotype. The chain couples TRBV6-2 or TRBV6-3 to TRBJ2-7; D might be TRBD2 (5 bases). The germline V and J ends were trimmed by 5 bases and 3 bases, with 11 bases remaining between them. Germline CDR1 MNHEY, CDR2 SVGEGT. The CDR3 spans 13 residues. Written as DNA, the CDR3 is TGTGCCAGCAGTCCGGACTCCCTCTACGAGCAGTACGTC. Protein product: CASSPDSLYEQYV.

Comment on this clonotype: A much larger clone lies a single base off, so this may be a read error. The V call is TRBV27, the J call TRBJ2-7, with 8 bases that match TRBD1. The CDR3 contains 14 residues. The germline V gene encodes CDR1 MNHEY and CDR2 SMNVEV (reference sequence). The CDR3 coding sequence is TGTGCCAGCAGTTTACGACAGGGGTTTTACGGGCAGTACGTC. Amino acids: CASSLRQGFYGQYV.

This chain joins TRBV20-1 and TRBJ2-1, with D uncertain. CDR1 is DFQATT, CDR2 SNEGSKA, per germline (reference sequence). This CDR3 spans 15 amino acids. Between the trimmed V and J ends, which lost 0 bases and 1 base, there was a span of 10 bases. This CDR3 is CSARDRAESYNEQFF. CDR3 nucleotides: TGCAGTGCTAGAGATCGGGCGGAGTCCTACAATGAGCAGTTCTTC.